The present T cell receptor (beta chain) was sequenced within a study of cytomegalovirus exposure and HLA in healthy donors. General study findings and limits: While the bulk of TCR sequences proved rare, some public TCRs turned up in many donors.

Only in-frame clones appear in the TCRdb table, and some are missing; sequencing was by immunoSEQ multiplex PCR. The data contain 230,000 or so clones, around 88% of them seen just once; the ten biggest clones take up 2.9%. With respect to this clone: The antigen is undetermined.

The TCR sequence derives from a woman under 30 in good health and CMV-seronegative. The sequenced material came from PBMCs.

The DNA for the CDR3 is TGTGCCAGCAGTTCCTTTCGACAGGACTACGAGCAGTACTTC. Its protein is CASSSFRQDYEQYF. The chain employs TRBV28 and TRBJ2-7; tentatively, D is TRBD1 (6 bases). Deletions cut 4 bases from V and 3 bases from J, with 13 bases between. The CDR3 is made up of 14 amino acids. Germline values: CDR1 MDHEN, CDR2 SYDVKM.